The clone carrying this T cell receptor beta chain was seen a handful of times. Its antigen is undetermined. This sample is part of a study of human T cells and chemical hapten exposure. Points from the study as a whole: The study found expanded TCRs formed significantly more large CDR3 similarity clusters than controls.

Each CDR3 protein gets one entry after TCRdb re-called the RACE reads with MiXCR. The sample lists around 130,000 distinct CDR3 sequences; roughly 10% were seen once. Sample time point: patch test 2, 6 weeks after DPC sensitization. Treatment of the sample: therapeutic diphenylcyclopropenone sensitization with weekly scalp DPC. The authors extracted total RNA from unfractionated whole blood. The CDR3 contains 16 residues. Per germline, CDR1 MGHRA and CDR2 YSYEKL. Between the trimmed V and J ends, which lost 4 bases and 0 bases, there was a span of 15 bases. The rearrangement links TRBV4-1 to TRBJ2-5; D is ambiguous. Source: whole blood, taken in connection with sensitization to the hapten diphenylcyclopropenone (DPC). This clonotype was obtained from a woman between 45 and 65 years old with alopecia areata. Some clones in this sample may be carry-over from other donors' samples. The CDR3 sequence: CASSPRADAYQETQYF. The CDR3, as DNA: TGCGCCAGCAGCCCAAGGGCGGACGCCTACCAAGAGACCCAGTACTTC.